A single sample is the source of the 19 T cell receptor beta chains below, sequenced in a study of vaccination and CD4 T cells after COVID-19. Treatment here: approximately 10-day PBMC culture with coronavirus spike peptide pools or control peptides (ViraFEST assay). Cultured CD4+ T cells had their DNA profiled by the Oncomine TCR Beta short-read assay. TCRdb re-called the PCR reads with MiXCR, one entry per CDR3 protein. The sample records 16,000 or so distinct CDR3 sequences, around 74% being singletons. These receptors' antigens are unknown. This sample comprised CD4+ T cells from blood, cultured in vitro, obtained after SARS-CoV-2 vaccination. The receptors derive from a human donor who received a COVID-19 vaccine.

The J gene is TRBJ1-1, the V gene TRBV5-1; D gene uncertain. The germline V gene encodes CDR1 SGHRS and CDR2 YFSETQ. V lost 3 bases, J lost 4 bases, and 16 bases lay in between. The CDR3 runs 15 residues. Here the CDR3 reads CASSSPKGPTTEAFF. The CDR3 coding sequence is TGCGCCAGCAGCTCTCCCAAAGGACCCACCACTGAAGCTTTCTTT.

The CDR3: CASSGTGNQPQHF. The CDR3 DNA sequence: TGTGCCAGTTCCGGGACAGGCAATCAGCCCCAGCATTTT. This sequence joins TRBV19 and TRBJ1-5; TRBD1 matches 7 bases. The CDR3 has 13 amino acids. The germline V gene encodes CDR1 LNHDA and CDR2 SQIVND (reference sequence). V shed 8 bases and J 2 bases; nucleotides not matched to a gene: 3.

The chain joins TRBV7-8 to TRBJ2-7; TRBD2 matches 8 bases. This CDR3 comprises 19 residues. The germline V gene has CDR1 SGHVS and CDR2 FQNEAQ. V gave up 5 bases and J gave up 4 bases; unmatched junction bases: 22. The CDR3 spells CASSPRGLALKKGSYEQYF. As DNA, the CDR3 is TGTGCCAGCAGCCCCCGAGGACTAGCCCTCAAAAAGGGGAGTTACGAGCAGTACTTC.

DNA for the CDR3: TGTGCCACCAGCAGAGAGGCAGGGGAGCTATATGGCTACACCTTC. Encoded protein: CATSREAGELYGYTF. The chain has TRBV15 and TRBJ1-2; perhaps TRBD1 as D (6 bases). The germline CDR1 and CDR2 sequences are LNHNV and YYDKDF (reference sequence). V dropped 0 bases and J dropped 5 bases, with 13 bases sitting between them. CDR3 length equals 15 residues.

The CDR3 here is CASSPRHLSGNTIYF. CDR3 nucleotides: TGTGCCAGCAGTCCCCGACATCTCTCTGGAAACACCATATATTTT. The chain has TRBV27 and TRBJ1-3; D remains unclear. Germline loops: CDR1 MNHEY, CDR2 SMNVEV (reference sequence). This CDR3 region has 15 residues. Trimming pared 5 bases from V and 0 bases from J, leaving 11 bases between.

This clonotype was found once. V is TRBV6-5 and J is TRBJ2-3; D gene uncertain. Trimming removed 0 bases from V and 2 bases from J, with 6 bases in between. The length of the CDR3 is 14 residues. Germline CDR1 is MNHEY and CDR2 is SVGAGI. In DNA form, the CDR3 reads TGTGCCAGCAGTTACTCGCTACCCACAGATACGCAGTATTTT. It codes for CASSYSLPTDTQYF.

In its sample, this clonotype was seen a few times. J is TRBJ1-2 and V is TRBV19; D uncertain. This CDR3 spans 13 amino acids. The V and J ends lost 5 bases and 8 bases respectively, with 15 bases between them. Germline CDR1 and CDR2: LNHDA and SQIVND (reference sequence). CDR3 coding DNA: TGTGCCAGTAGTGATTGGGAGGGTTGGGGCTACACCTTC. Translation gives CASSDWEGWGYTF.

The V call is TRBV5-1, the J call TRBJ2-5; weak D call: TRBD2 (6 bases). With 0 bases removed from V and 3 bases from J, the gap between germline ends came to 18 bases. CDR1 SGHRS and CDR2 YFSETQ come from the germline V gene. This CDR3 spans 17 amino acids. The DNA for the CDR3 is TGCGCCAGCAGCTTGGATTTTCACGGGGGAATTGAAGAGACCCAGTACTTC. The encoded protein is CASSLDFHGGIEETQYF.

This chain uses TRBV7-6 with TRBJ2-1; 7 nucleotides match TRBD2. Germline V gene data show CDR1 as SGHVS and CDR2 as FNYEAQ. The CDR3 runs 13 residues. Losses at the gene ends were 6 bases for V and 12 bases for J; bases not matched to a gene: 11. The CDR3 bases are TGTGCCAGCAGTCGAACCACACTAGCGACGCAGTTCTTC. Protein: CASSRTTLATQFF.

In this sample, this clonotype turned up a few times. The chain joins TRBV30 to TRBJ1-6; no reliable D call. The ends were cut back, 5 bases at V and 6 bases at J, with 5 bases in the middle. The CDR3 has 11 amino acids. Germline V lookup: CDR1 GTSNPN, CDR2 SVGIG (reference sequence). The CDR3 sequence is CAWGPNSPLHF. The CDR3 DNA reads TGTGCCTGGGGTCCTAATTCACCCCTCCACTTT.

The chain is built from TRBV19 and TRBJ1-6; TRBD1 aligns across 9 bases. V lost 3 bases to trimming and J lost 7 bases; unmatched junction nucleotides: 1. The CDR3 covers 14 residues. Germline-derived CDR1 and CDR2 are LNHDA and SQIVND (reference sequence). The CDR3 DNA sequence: TGTGCCAGTAGTATCGGACAGGGGAATTCACCCCTCCACTTT. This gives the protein CASSIGQGNSPLHF.

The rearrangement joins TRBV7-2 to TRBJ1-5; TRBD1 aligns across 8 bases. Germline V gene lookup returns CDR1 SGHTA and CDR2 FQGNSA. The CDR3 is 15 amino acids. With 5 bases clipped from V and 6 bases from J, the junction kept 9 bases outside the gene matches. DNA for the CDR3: TGTGCCAGCAGCCTTTCGGACAGGGAAGGTCAGCCCCAGCATTTT. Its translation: CASSLSDREGQPQHF.

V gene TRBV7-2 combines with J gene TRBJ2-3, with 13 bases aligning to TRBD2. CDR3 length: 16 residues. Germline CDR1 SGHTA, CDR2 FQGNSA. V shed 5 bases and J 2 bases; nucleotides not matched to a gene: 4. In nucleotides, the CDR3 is TGTGCCAGCAGCAGGACTAGCGGGAGAAACACAGATACGCAGTATTTT. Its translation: CASSRTSGRNTDTQYF.

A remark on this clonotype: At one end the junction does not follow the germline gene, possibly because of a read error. The CDR3 DNA reads TGCAGTGCCCATAGCGGGGGGCTAGAGATCCAGTACTTC. Translation gives CSAHSGGLEIQYF. This chain uses TRBV20-1 with TRBJ2-5; 10 bases align to TRBD2. The germline V gene has CDR1 DFQATT and CDR2 SNEGSKA (reference sequence). The CDR3 covers 13 residues.

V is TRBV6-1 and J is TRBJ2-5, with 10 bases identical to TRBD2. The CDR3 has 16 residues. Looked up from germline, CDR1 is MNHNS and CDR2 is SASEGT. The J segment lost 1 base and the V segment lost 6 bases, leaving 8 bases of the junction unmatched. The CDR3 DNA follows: TGTGCCAGCAGCCGCGATCTAGCGGGGGTCCAAGAGACCCAGTACTTC. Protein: CASSRDLAGVQETQYF.

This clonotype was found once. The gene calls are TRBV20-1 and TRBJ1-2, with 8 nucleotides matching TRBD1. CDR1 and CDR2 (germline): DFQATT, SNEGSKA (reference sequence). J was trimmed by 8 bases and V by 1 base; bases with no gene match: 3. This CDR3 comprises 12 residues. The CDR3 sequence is CSARAAGGGYTF. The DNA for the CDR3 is TGCAGTGCTAGAGCGGCAGGGGGCGGCTACACCTTC.

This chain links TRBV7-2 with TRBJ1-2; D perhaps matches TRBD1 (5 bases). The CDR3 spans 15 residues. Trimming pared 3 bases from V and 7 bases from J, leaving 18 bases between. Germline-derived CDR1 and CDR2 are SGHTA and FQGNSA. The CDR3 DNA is TGTGCCAGCAGCTTGATGTCGCAGGGTACTGGTGGCTACACCTTC. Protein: CASSLMSQGTGGYTF.

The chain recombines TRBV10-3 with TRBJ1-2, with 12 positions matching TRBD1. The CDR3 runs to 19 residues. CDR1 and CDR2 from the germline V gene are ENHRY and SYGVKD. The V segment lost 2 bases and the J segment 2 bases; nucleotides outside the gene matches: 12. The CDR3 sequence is CAISETSGTGGGWNYGYTF. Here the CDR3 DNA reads TGTGCCATCAGTGAGACTTCCGGGACAGGGGGCGGATGGAACTATGGCTACACCTTC.

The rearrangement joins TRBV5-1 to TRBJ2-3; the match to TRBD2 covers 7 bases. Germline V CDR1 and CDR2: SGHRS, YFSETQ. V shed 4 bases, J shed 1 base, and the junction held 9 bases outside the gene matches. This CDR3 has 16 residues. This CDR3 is CASSPLRAGGTDTQYF. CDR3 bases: TGCGCCAGCAGCCCCTTGCGGGCGGGGGGCACAGATACGCAGTATTTT.